The clone carrying this T cell receptor (beta chain) was counted once. The antigen remains undetermined. The entry originates in a study of cytomegalovirus exposure and HLA in healthy donors. Across the study: From HLA-typed donors, an early data release held around 80 million unique TCRs. Study outcomes and limitations: Some segments of the V type, notably TRBV6-2 and TRBV6-3, were excluded as indistinguishable. Donor immune exposure was known only as CMV serostatus.

The PCR contained 60 Vbeta and 13 Jbeta primers. The data were produced by immunoSEQ multiplex PCR, yet TCRdb's version contains in-frame clones alone and is incomplete. The data show about 130,000 clones, with roughly 82% seen just once and less than 15% held by the top ten. This CDR3 is 16 amino acids long. This chain connects TRBV21-1 to TRBJ2-1; TRBD1, the table's D call, was not compared with the DNA. TRBV21-1 is described as a pseudogene. The sequence derives from a woman aged 55-70 years in good health and CMV-seropositive. The sample was PBMCs. The CDR3 sequence: CASSSEGTGPNNEQFF. The CDR3 DNA follows: TGTGCCAGCAGCTCCGAGGGGACAGGCCCTAACAATGAGCAGTTCTTC.